This T cell receptor (beta chain) emerged from a study of PD-L1 blockade in urothelial cancer. The method was immunoSEQ multiplex PCR; TCRdb's version includes in-frame clones alone and lacks a portion of them. This table has around 19,000 clones, roughly four fifths appearing once. CDR3 length equals 17 residues. Germline CDR1 SGDLS, CDR2 YYNGEE. V lost 4 bases to trimming and J lost 0 bases; unmatched junction nucleotides: 8. Time point specified: peripheral blood 6 weeks after treatment start. All patients handed over anywhere from 1 to 8 samples, pretreatment and on-treatment. The clonotype comes from a man in his forties or fifties with urothelial cancer. The chain combines TRBV9 with TRBJ2-1; 9 bases agree with TRBD2. The specimen comprised PBMCs, sampled around atezolizumab (anti-PD-L1) treatment. The CDR3 loop reads CASSPWTSASSYNEQFF. The CDR3 DNA reads as TGTGCCAGCAGCCCATGGACTAGCGCCAGCTCCTACAATGAGCAGTTCTTC.